The clone carrying this T cell receptor (delta chain) was observed a few times. Its matching antigen is unknown. After alphabeta T cell depletion, CD3+ Vdelta1+ Vdelta2- thymocytes were sorted. Vdelta1+ thymocyte sorts reached between about 97% and 99.6% purity. This sample was included in a study of Vδ1+ human thymocytes. The study, taken as a whole, reports: Thymic delta-chain repertoires held approximately 20% Vdelta2 sequences and few Vdelta3, despite high sort purity. TRD repertoires were essentially private, unlike widely shared TRG clonotypes. In the thymus, TRG and TRD repertoires looked highly polyclonal with Gaussian CDR3 lengths.

The CDR3 runs to 21 residues. Trimming took 0 bases from V and 0 from J, leaving 26 bases between them. The germline V gene has CDR1 TSWWSYY and CDR2 QGS. RNA was extracted from the cells and then reverse transcribed. CDR3 amplicons came from multiplex PCR with pooled V-gene forward and constant-region reverse primers. TCRdb re-called the multiplex PCR reads with CATT. This sample has 20,000 to 25,000 delta-chain clones, with 8% to 10% found just once. This TCR was recovered from a child under two years old who had congenital heart surgery. The chain joins TRDV1 to TRDJ1; a weak D match, TRDD2 (7 bases). Sequencing input: Vdelta1+ gamma-delta thymocytes from the thymus. Subset: FACS-sorted CD3+ TCRalphabeta- TCRVdelta1+ TCRVdelta2- thymocytes. The CDR3 coding sequence is TGTGCTCTTGGGGAACTAGTAAGGTTCCTACCTGGGGTTGGGGACACCGATAAACTCATCTTT. It is translated as CALGELVRFLPGVGDTDKLIF.